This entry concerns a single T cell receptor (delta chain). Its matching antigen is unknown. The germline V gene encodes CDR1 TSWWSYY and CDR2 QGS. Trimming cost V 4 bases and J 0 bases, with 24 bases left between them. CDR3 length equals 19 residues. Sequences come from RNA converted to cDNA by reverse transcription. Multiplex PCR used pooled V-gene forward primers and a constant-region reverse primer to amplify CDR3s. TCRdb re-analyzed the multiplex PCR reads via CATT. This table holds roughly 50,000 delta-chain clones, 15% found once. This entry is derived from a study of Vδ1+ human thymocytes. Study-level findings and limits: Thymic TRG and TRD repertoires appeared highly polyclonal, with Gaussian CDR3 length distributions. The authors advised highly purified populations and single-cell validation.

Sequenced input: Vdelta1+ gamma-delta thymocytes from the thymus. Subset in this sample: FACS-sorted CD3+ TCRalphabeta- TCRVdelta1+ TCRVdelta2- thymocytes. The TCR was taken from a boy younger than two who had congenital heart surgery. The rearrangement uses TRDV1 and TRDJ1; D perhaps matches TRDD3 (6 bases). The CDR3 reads CALGVFPRGGGGNTDKLIF. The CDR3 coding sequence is TGTGCTCTTGGGGTTTTCCCCCGTGGGGGTGGGGGCAACACCGATAAACTCATCTTT.